One and the same sample provided the 31 T cell receptor beta chains below, sequenced in a study of shared clonotypes between healthy human individuals. Using immunoSEQ multiplex PCR, the repertoire was profiled, and TCRdb retains in-frame clones only, with some absent. The data show over 2,000,000 clones, with 93% seen just once and 1.5% to 2% held by the top ten. Naive CD8 cells comprised CD45RO-negative, CCR7-positively selected cells, excluding terminally differentiated effector memory CD45RA+ cells. The specimen sequenced was naive CD8+ T cells from PBMCs. The receptors shown here come from a man between 18 and 35 years old in good health. Some clones in this sample may be carry-over from other donors' samples.

The chain combines TRBV27 with TRBJ2-7; D possibly corresponds to TRBD2 (6 bases). V lost 1 base, J lost 5 bases, and 15 bases lay in between. The CDR3 spans 15 residues. Germline CDR1 MNHEY, CDR2 SMNVEV (reference sequence). The CDR3 loop reads CASSLWSGRPDEQYF. The DNA for the CDR3 is TGTGCCAGCAGTTTATGGTCCGGGAGACCCGACGAGCAGTACTTC.

The rearrangement uses TRBV19 and TRBJ2-7; the D call may be TRBD1 or TRBD2 (5 bases each). The CDR3 covers 15 residues. Germline V gives CDR1 LNHDA, CDR2 SQIVND (reference sequence). V shed 1 base and J shed 6 bases, with 16 bases lying between them. The CDR3 sequence is CASSIVPGTLSEQYF. The CDR3 bases are TGTGCCAGTAGTATAGTACCAGGGACCCTAAGCGAGCAGTACTTC.

The rearrangement links TRBV6-1 to TRBJ2-7; 8 bases are a match to TRBD1. The CDR3 loop spans 13 amino acids. The V gene end was trimmed by 5 bases and the J gene end by 3 bases; junction bases not matched to a gene: 3. From germline, CDR1 is MNHNS and CDR2 SASEGT. The CDR3 loop is CASSWTGLYEQYF. The CDR3 region has the DNA TGTGCCAGCAGTTGGACAGGGCTCTACGAGCAGTACTTC.

The rearrangement joins TRBV27 to TRBJ2-7; D is perhaps TRBD1 (6 bases). This CDR3 has 13 residues. V was clipped by 6 bases and J by 3 bases, with 12 bases between them. CDR1 and CDR2 (germline): MNHEY, SMNVEV (reference sequence). CDR3 DNA sequence: TGTGCCAGCAGCTGGGGGCTGAACTACGAGCAGTACTTC. This codes for CASSWGLNYEQYF.

The chain links TRBV7-9 to TRBJ2-1; either TRBD1 or TRBD2 may supply D (6 bases each). Germline V gene lookup returns CDR1 SEHNR and CDR2 FQNEAQ (reference sequence). The length of the CDR3 is 17 residues. Trimming removed 6 bases at V and 9 bases at J, with 27 bases between. This CDR3 reads CASRGSGADPSRVEQFF. CDR3 nucleotide sequence: TGTGCCAGCAGGGGCTCGGGGGCGGACCCGTCTCGCGTTGAGCAGTTCTTC.

In this sample, this clone turned up once. The chain recombines TRBV27 with TRBJ2-3; 15 positions agree with TRBD2. The CDR3 is 19 amino acids. Germline CDR1 is MNHEY and CDR2 is SMNVEV (reference sequence). V was pared by 1 base and J by 2 bases, with 7 bases of the junction left unmatched. CDR3 in DNA: TGTGCCAGCAGTTTATTAACCGGGACTAGCGGGAGGCCCACAGATACGCAGTATTTT. Translation gives CASSLLTGTSGRPTDTQYF.

The CDR3 region has the DNA TGTGCCAGCAGTTCCTTATTGGGCACAGATACGCAGTATTTT. Its translation: CASSSLLGTDTQYF. This chain joins TRBV27 and TRBJ2-3; D is unresolved. This CDR3 is built from 14 residues. Germline V gene sequence: CDR1 MNHEY, CDR2 SMNVEV (reference sequence). V was shortened by 4 bases and J by 1 base, with 9 bases between the two germline ends.

This clone was detected a few times. The chain combines TRBV5-5 with TRBJ1-2; D is undetermined. CDR3 length equals 15 residues. Germline assignment: CDR1 SGHKS and CDR2 YYEKEE (reference sequence). The V gene lost 0 bases and the J gene lost 8 bases, with 17 bases spanning the gap. In DNA, the CDR3 is TGTGCCAGCAGCTTGGCCGGAGGAGGGTGGGGAGGCTACACCTTC. Amino acids: CASSLAGGGWGGYTF.

The gene calls are TRBV11-3 and TRBJ2-2; D unresolved. The CDR3 consists of 14 residues. Per the germline V gene, CDR1 is SGHNT and CDR2 is YENEEA. V lost 5 bases to trimming and J lost 7 bases, with 14 bases between them. The CDR3 protein is CASSTPNLDGELFF. In DNA form, the CDR3 reads TGTGCCAGCAGCACCCCAAATCTGGACGGGGAGCTGTTTTTT.

The chain is built from TRBV4-2 and TRBJ1-1; D call uncertain. This CDR3 has 15 residues. Trimming shortened V by 0 bases and J by 5 bases, and 13 bases separated the two germline ends. Germline V gene data show CDR1 as LGHNA and CDR2 as YNFKEQ. DNA for the CDR3: TGTGCCAGCAGCCAAGAGTATGATCTGAGGACTGAAGCTTTCTTT. This codes for CASSQEYDLRTEAFF.

The chain employs TRBV6-1 and TRBJ2-1, with D unresolved. Germline values: CDR1 MNHNS, CDR2 SASEGT. CDR3 length: 13 residues. V lost 1 base and J 7 bases, leaving 8 bases between the germline ends. The CDR3 sequence: CASSEVSRNEQFF. CDR3 sequence (DNA): TGTGCCAGCAGTGAAGTGAGCCGGAATGAGCAGTTCTTC.

The CDR3 DNA reads TGTGCCAGCAGTCAGATTTATTATCGGACTAGCGAGTTCACAGATACGCAGTATTTT. Its translation: CASSQIYYRTSEFTDTQYF. The J gene is TRBJ2-3, the V gene TRBV27; 9 bases map to TRBD2. V shed 5 bases and J 2 bases; nucleotides not matched to a gene: 17. The CDR3 has 19 amino acids. Per the germline V gene, CDR1 is MNHEY and CDR2 is SMNVEV (reference sequence).

The J gene is TRBJ1-2, the V gene TRBV9; 9 bases are a match to TRBD1. Trimming cost V 0 bases and J 2 bases; bases outside gene matches: 8. The CDR3 runs to 17 residues. CDR1 and CDR2 from the germline V gene are SGDLS and YYNGEE. CDR3 DNA: TGTGCCAGCAGCGTAGGGGACAGGGTGCTGAGCAACTATGGCTACACCTTC. Amino acids: CASSVGDRVLSNYGYTF.

The rearrangement uses TRBV7-9 and TRBJ2-1; 14 bases match TRBD2. Germline V lookup: CDR1 SEHNR, CDR2 FQNEAQ (reference sequence). The CDR3 consists of 16 residues. J lost 15 bases, V lost 0 bases, and 10 bases had no gene match. In DNA form, the CDR3 reads TGTGCCAGCAGCTTAGCGATCGGGACTAGCGGGAGTTTTCGGTTCTTC. This gives the protein CASSLAIGTSGSFRFF.

Note on this clone: This sample also contains other DNA sequences that code for the same CDR3. The chain joins TRBV9 to TRBJ2-3; 7 nucleotides align to TRBD1. J lost 2 bases, V lost 0 bases, and 0 bases had no gene match. The CDR3 spans 14 residues. The germline V gene has CDR1 SGDLS and CDR2 YYNGEE. CDR3 protein: CASSVEGATDTQYF. The CDR3, as DNA: TGTGCCAGCAGCGTAGAGGGGGCCACAGATACGCAGTATTTT.

The rearrangement links TRBV11-3 to TRBJ2-3; 10 bases are a match to TRBD2. This CDR3 comprises 17 residues. The J segment lost 1 base and the V segment lost 5 bases, leaving 9 bases of the junction unmatched. The germline V gene encodes CDR1 SGHNT and CDR2 YENEEA. Here the CDR3 reads CASSQTLAGEGTDTQYF. The CDR3, as DNA: TGTGCCAGCAGCCAAACCCTAGCGGGAGAGGGCACAGATACGCAGTATTTT.

The chain combines TRBV5-1 with TRBJ1-4; no definite D call. The CDR3 sequence is 16 residues long. V was cut by 0 bases and J by 1 base, with 10 bases left in between. Germline-derived CDR1 and CDR2 are SGHRS and YFSETQ. The CDR3 region has the DNA TGCGCCAGCAGCTTGGGAGGACGGTTAACTAATGAAAAACTGTTTTTT. This codes for CASSLGGRLTNEKLFF.

With respect to this clone: Other DNA sequences in the sample encode the same CDR3. This chain links TRBV27 with TRBJ2-7; D may be TRBD2 (5 bases). Germline lookup yields CDR1 MNHEY and CDR2 SMNVEV (reference sequence). With 2 bases removed from V and 2 bases from J, the gap between germline ends came to 7 bases. The CDR3 totals 13 residues. As DNA, the CDR3 is TGTGCCAGCAGTTTAGGAGGTACCTACGAGCAGTACTTC. Translating gives CASSLGGTYEQYF.

Of note for this clone: Additional DNA sequences in this sample encode the identical CDR3. The chain combines TRBV9 with TRBJ2-1; 7 bases are a match to TRBD1. This CDR3 region has 15 residues. V lost 0 bases to trimming and J lost 4 bases; unmatched junction nucleotides: 4. Germline V CDR1 and CDR2: SGDLS, YYNGEE. The CDR3 DNA is TGTGCCAGCAGCGTAGGGGACAGCAGATACAATGAGCAGTTCTTC. Its translation: CASSVGDSRYNEQFF.

The rearrangement joins TRBV9 to TRBJ2-1; 12 bases map to TRBD2. J was trimmed by 6 bases and V by 0 bases; bases with no gene match: 7. This CDR3 region has 17 residues. Germline lookup yields CDR1 SGDLS and CDR2 YYNGEE. In nucleotides, the CDR3 is TGTGCCAGCAGCGTAGAAAGGAGGACTAGCGGGGTCAATGAGCAGTTCTTC. It encodes CASSVERRTSGVNEQFF. The variable domain in full, completed from reference TRBV9 and TRBJ2-1, reads DSGVTQTPKHLITATGQRVTLRCSPRSGDLSVYWYQQSLDQGLQFLIQYYNGEERAKGNILERFSAQQFPDLHSELNLSSLELGDSALYFCASSVERRTSGVNEQFFGPGTRLTVL.

The rearrangement uses TRBV7-9 and TRBJ2-2; TRBD2 is a possible D gene (6 bases). The CDR3 is 16 residues long. Per germline, CDR1 SEHNR and CDR2 FQNEAQ (reference sequence). The V gene lost 7 bases and the J gene lost 0 bases, with 15 bases spanning the gap. Here the CDR3 reads CASIAEEGTNTGELFF. The CDR3 DNA sequence: TGTGCCAGCATCGCTGAGGAGGGAACGAACACCGGGGAGCTGTTTTTT.

The chain links TRBV4-2 to TRBJ2-1, with 7 bases lining up with TRBD2. The CDR3 runs 18 residues. From germline, CDR1 is LGHNA and CDR2 YNFKEQ. Trimming took 3 bases from V and 3 from J; bases not matched to a gene: 14. CDR3 sequence: CASSQDPSGGRVYNEQFF. In nucleotides, the CDR3 is TGTGCCAGCAGCCAGGACCCGTCTGGCGGGAGAGTCTACAATGAGCAGTTCTTC.

V is TRBV2 and J is TRBJ1-5; D gene unclear. The CDR3 totals 13 residues. The germline CDR1 and CDR2 sequences are SNHLY and FYNNEI. V lost 3 bases and J lost 9, with 12 bases in between. CDR3 in amino acids: CASSDYTTAPQHF. CDR3 nucleotide sequence: TGTGCCAGCAGTGATTATACTACGGCGCCCCAGCATTTT.

The J gene is TRBJ1-3, the V gene TRBV6-1; TRBD1 is a possible D gene (6 bases). Looked up from germline, CDR1 is MNHNS and CDR2 is SASEGT. The CDR3 loop spans 14 amino acids. Trimming shortened V by 4 bases and J by 0 bases, and 7 bases separated the two germline ends. Here the CDR3 DNA reads TGTGCCAGCAGTGGACAGGCCTCTGGAAACACCATATATTTT. Encoded protein: CASSGQASGNTIYF.

The chain couples TRBV28 to TRBJ1-5; D gene unclear. Trimming stripped 6 bases from V and 5 bases from J, with 11 bases between. Germline V gene data show CDR1 as MDHEN and CDR2 as SYDVKM. The CDR3 contains 13 residues. CDR3 bases: TGTGCCAGCAGCCGATCATCCGATCAGCCCCAGCATTTT. Amino acid sequence: CASSRSSDQPQHF.

This chain links TRBV7-3 with TRBJ1-2; D call uncertain. Germline V lookup: CDR1 SGHTA, CDR2 FQGTGA. The CDR3 runs to 15 residues. V was cut by 5 bases and J by 0 bases, with 13 bases left in between. The CDR3 coding sequence is TGTGCCAGCAGCGCCCCGCAGGCAGCTAACTATGGCTACACCTTC. Translation: CASSAPQAANYGYTF.

A single count supports this clone. The rearrangement links TRBV5-1 to TRBJ2-2, with 12 bases matching TRBD2. V gave up 0 bases and J gave up 0 bases; unmatched junction bases: 3. The CDR3 loop spans 18 amino acids. Germline-derived CDR1 and CDR2 are SGHRS and YFSETQ. In DNA, the CDR3 is TGCGCCAGCAGCTTGGGGACTAGCGGGGTCGCGAACACCGGGGAGCTGTTTTTT. Protein: CASSLGTSGVANTGELFF.

This chain connects TRBV27 to TRBJ2-3; D unresolved. Trimming stripped 10 bases from V and 6 bases from J, with 17 bases between. Per the germline V gene, CDR1 is MNHEY and CDR2 is SMNVEV (reference sequence). This CDR3 comprises 13 residues. This CDR3 reads CATLGPFTDTQYF. In DNA form, the CDR3 reads TGTGCCACCCTAGGGCCATTCACGGATACGCAGTATTTT.

This clone appeared once. The chain recombines TRBV12-5 with TRBJ1-2; a possible D gene is TRBD1 (6 bases). Trimming cost V 2 bases and J 8 bases, with 15 bases left between them. The V gene's germline CDR1 is LGHNT and CDR2 FRNRAP. CDR3 length equals 14 residues. The CDR3 sequence: CASGLPSGRGGYTF. The CDR3 coding sequence is TGTGCTAGTGGTTTGCCCTCGGGAAGGGGGGGCTACACCTTC.

The rearrangement uses TRBV18 and TRBJ2-1; D might be TRBD1 or TRBD2, each matching 6 bases. V dropped 2 bases and J dropped 9 bases, with 20 bases sitting between them. CDR3 size: 16 residues. Germline V gene sequence: CDR1 KGHSH, CDR2 LQKENI. CDR3 DNA: TGTGCCAGCTCACCAGGCGGGGCAGGCCCACAGGGTGAGCAGTTCTTC. Its translation is CASSPGGAGPQGEQFF.

Regarding this clone: Additional DNA sequences in this sample encode the identical CDR3. This chain uses TRBV7-9 with TRBJ2-7; D gene unclear. V was clipped by 1 base and J by 0 bases, with 10 bases between them. Germline-derived CDR1 and CDR2 are SEHNR and FQNEAQ (reference sequence). CDR3 length: 15 amino acids. CDR3 DNA: TGTGCCAGCAGCTTAGGGGTAGGCAGCTCCTACGAGCAGTACTTC. It encodes CASSLGVGSSYEQYF.